Listed here are 17 T cell receptor beta chains from one sample, sequenced in a study of monozygotic twins with inflammatory bowel disease. TCRdb reworked the 5' RACE reads into one entry per CDR3 protein, no DNA. The record lists around 450,000 distinct CDR3 sequences, of which the ten most abundant hold roughly 2.2%. Sample: blood. Receptors were obtained from a human donor with ulcerative colitis or Crohn's disease, or a healthy co-twin of an affected twin (not recorded which).

The rearrangement links TRBV7-2 to TRBJ2-2. The germline V gene encodes CDR1 SGHTA and CDR2 FQGNSA. The CDR3 sequence is 15 residues long. This CDR3 is CASSSKKVNTGELFF.

The chain links TRBV7-9 to TRBJ1-3; the TCRdb call, TRBD1, lacks DNA for checking. The CDR3 totals 15 residues. Germline loops: CDR1 SEHNR, CDR2 FQNEAQ (reference sequence). The CDR3 reads CASSLQGAVGNTIYF.

The rearrangement links TRBV5-1 to TRBJ2-1; there is no DNA to check the TCRdb D call of TRBD1. Germline-derived CDR1 and CDR2 are SGHRS and YFSETQ. This CDR3 is 13 amino acids long. The CDR3 reads CASSPHRDNEQFF.

J is TRBJ2-1 and V is TRBV11-2. The CDR3 has 19 residues. In germline, CDR1 is SGHAT, CDR2 FQNNGV. The CDR3 sequence is CASSLDSLLWFGLYNEQFF.

The CDR3 is CASSLTTYNEQFF. The chain has TRBV11-2 and TRBJ2-1. Germline CDR1 and CDR2: SGHAT and FQNNGV. The CDR3 covers 13 residues.

The V call is TRBV27, the J call TRBJ1-5; TCRdb selects TRBD1, and the lack of DNA leaves this call unchecked. The CDR3 consists of 14 residues. Germline CDR1 is MNHEY and CDR2 is SMNVEV (reference sequence). CDR3 protein: CASRTGPPQGPQHF.

The J gene is TRBJ2-3, the V gene TRBV12-3 or TRBV12-4; without DNA, the TCRdb call of TRBD1 cannot be checked. This CDR3 contains 14 residues. The CDR3: CASRARQGLDTQYF.

The chain combines TRBV5-1 with TRBJ1-1; TCRdb's D gene call, TRBD1, goes unchecked for lack of DNA. The length of the CDR3 is 16 residues. Germline assignment: CDR1 SGHRS and CDR2 YFSETQ. This CDR3 is CASSSRDRGTNTEAFF.

The chain recombines TRBV5-1 with TRBJ2-1; the D call of TRBD2 rests on TCRdb alone, since no DNA is present to check it. Germline-derived CDR1 and CDR2 are SGHRS and YFSETQ. CDR3 size: 14 residues. CDR3 amino acids: CASSLAWREDEQFF.

This rearrangement joins TRBV20-1 to TRBJ2-3. The CDR3 has 16 amino acids. Germline lookup yields CDR1 DFQATT and CDR2 SNEGSKA (reference sequence). The CDR3 sequence is CSARDPRGSVRYMQYF.

The chain links TRBV9 to TRBJ2-5; the D call of TRBD2 rests on TCRdb alone, since no DNA is present to check it. This CDR3 has 15 amino acids. The germline gives CDR1 SGDLS, CDR2 YYNGEE. The CDR3 loop is CASSGTSGEGETQYF.

V and J are TRBV6-1 and TRBJ2-3. CDR1 and CDR2 from the germline V gene are MNHNS and SASEGT. The CDR3 length is 14 residues. CDR3 region: CASAQWGSGDTRYF.

The chain uses TRBV6-2 or TRBV6-3 and TRBJ2-7; without DNA, the TCRdb call of TRBD2 cannot be checked. Germline-derived CDR1 and CDR2 are MNHEY and SVGEGT. The CDR3 is 15 amino acids. CDR3 sequence: CASSKAASGKDEQYF.

The chain links TRBV7-9 to TRBJ2-7. CDR3 size: 12 residues. Germline CDR1 reads SEHNR; CDR2 reads FQNEAQ (reference sequence). This CDR3 reads CASSTGWDEQYF. Together with reference TRBV7-9 and TRBJ2-7, the CDR3 gives the full variable domain: DTGVSQNPRHKITKRGQNVTFRCDPISEHNRLYWYRQTLGQGPEFLTYFQNEAQLEKSRLLSDRFSAERPKGSFSTLEIQRTEQGDSAMYLCASSTGWDEQYFGPGTRLTVT.

The V call is TRBV9, the J call TRBJ2-7; TCRdb picks TRBD2, but there is no DNA to check that call. This CDR3 is 15 amino acids long. CDR1 is SGDLS and CDR2 is YYNGEE in the germline V gene. The CDR3: CASSPRLAGSEEQYF.

The chain employs TRBV6-2 or TRBV6-3 and TRBJ2-2; TCRdb returns TRBD2, unconfirmable since there is no DNA. The CDR3 has 13 residues. CDR1 and CDR2 from the germline V gene are MNHEY and SVGEGT. CDR3 sequence: CASRTSGDRELFF.

The chain combines TRBV10-3 with TRBJ2-2; TCRdb lists TRBD1, though no DNA is available to test this call. Germline V lookup: CDR1 ENHRY, CDR2 SYGVKD. The CDR3 is 13 amino acids. The CDR3 sequence: CAISTGITGELFF.